What follows are 15 T cell receptor beta chains derived from one specimen sequenced in a study of cytomegalovirus exposure and HLA in healthy donors. The PCR ran on 60 Vbeta and 13 Jbeta primers. Produced via immunoSEQ multiplex PCR; TCRdb's table is partial and in-frame only. Counted here are more than 85,000 clones, 13% to 15% occurring once; the ten biggest clones make up 0.83%. Sequencing input: PBMCs. The source of these receptors is a female donor in good health and CMV-seronegative.

The chain is built from TRBV7-8 and TRBJ1-1; TRBD1 is a possible D gene (5 bases). V was pared by 4 bases and J by 2 bases, with 14 bases between. CDR1 and CDR2 (germline): SGHVS, FQNEAQ. This CDR3 has 15 residues. CDR3 DNA sequence: TGTGCCAGCAGCTACAAAAGGGGATTTAACACTGAAGCTTTCTTT. Translated: CASSYKRGFNTEAFF.

V and J are TRBV7-2 and TRBJ2-3; 7 bases agree with TRBD2. The CDR3 sequence is 15 residues long. V dropped 5 bases and J dropped 2; count of bases not matched to a gene: 7. The germline gives CDR1 SGHTA, CDR2 FQGNSA. In nucleotides, the CDR3 is TGTGCCAGCAGCCTCGGGACTAACCCCACAGATACGCAGTATTTT. The encoded protein is CASSLGTNPTDTQYF.

This clone has a handful of counts. The genes are TRBV9 and TRBJ2-1, with unresolved D. There are 15 residues in the CDR3. The V end lost 5 bases, the J end lost 0 bases, and 12 bases lay between the germline ends. Germline assignment: CDR1 SGDLS and CDR2 YYNGEE. The CDR3 is CASSPGLSSYNEQFF. The CDR3 region has the DNA TGTGCCAGCAGTCCAGGCTTGAGCTCCTACAATGAGCAGTTCTTC. Together with reference TRBV9 and TRBJ2-1, the CDR3 gives the full variable domain: DSGVTQTPKHLITATGQRVTLRCSPRSGDLSVYWYQQSLDQGLQFLIQYYNGEERAKGNILERFSAQQFPDLHSELNLSSLELGDSALYFCASSPGLSSYNEQFFGPGTRLTVL.

Only a few counts were recorded for this clone. The V and J genes are TRBV5-1 and TRBJ2-3; 7 positions match TRBD1. Germline V lookup: CDR1 SGHRS, CDR2 YFSETQ. This CDR3 has 16 residues. J lost 3 bases, V lost 1 base, and 8 bases had no gene match. The CDR3 sequence: CASSLSPTGSTDTQYF. As DNA, the CDR3 is TGCGCCAGCAGCTTGTCCCCGACAGGGAGTACAGATACGCAGTATTTT.

The genes are TRBV2 and TRBJ2-3, with TRBD1 identical over 8 bases. Germline V gene lookup returns CDR1 SNHLY and CDR2 FYNNEI. The CDR3 is made up of 13 amino acids. V gave up 4 bases and J gave up 3 bases; unmatched junction bases: 0. This chain's CDR3 is CASSGTGTDTQYF. DNA for the CDR3: TGTGCCAGCAGTGGGACAGGGACAGATACGCAGTATTTT. Together with reference TRBV2 and TRBJ2-3, the CDR3 gives the full variable domain: EPEVTQTPSHQVTQMGQEVILRCVPISNHLYFYWYRQILGQKVEFLVSFYNNEISEKSEIFDDQFSVERPDGSNFTLKIRSTKLEDSAMYFCASSGTGTDTQYFGPGTRLTVL.

This clone came up a few times. At one of its ends the junction is not consistent with the germline gene, which may arise from a read error. This rearrangement joins TRBV7-7 to TRBJ2-7; D possibly corresponds to TRBD1 (6 bases). The CDR3 loop spans 15 amino acids. Germline CDR1 SSHAT, CDR2 FNYEAQ (reference sequence). The CDR3 loop is CASSPQATGLGEQYF. CDR3 nucleotide sequence: TGTGCTAGCAGCCCCCAGGCGACAGGACTCGGCGAGCAGTACTTC. The whole variable domain, remainder taken from reference TRBV7-7 and TRBJ2-7, is GAGVSQSPRYKVTKRGQDVTLRCDPISSHATLYWYQQALGQGPEFLTYFNYEAQPDKSGLPSDRFSAERPEGSISTLTIQRTEQRDSAMYRCASSPQATGLGEQYFGPGTRLTVT.

This clone was detected a few times. The V gene is TRBV28, the J gene TRBJ1-4; D is unresolved. V was pared by 5 bases and J by 1 base, with 11 bases between. This CDR3 comprises 15 residues. Germline CDR1 reads MDHEN; CDR2 reads SYDVKM. Here the CDR3 reads CASSPGERTNEKLFF. DNA for the CDR3: TGTGCCAGCAGTCCTGGGGAGCGAACTAATGAAAAACTGTTTTTT.

The chain carries TRBV29-1 and TRBJ2-1; 7 bases are shared with TRBD2. In germline, CDR1 is SQVTM, CDR2 ANQGSEA. V was clipped by 6 bases and J by 7 bases; unmatched bases: 12. The CDR3 contains 14 residues. The chain's CDR3 is CSVGFLRENNEQFF. The DNA of the CDR3 is TGCAGCGTGGGATTTTTGCGGGAGAATAATGAGCAGTTCTTC.

This clone was observed a few times. This chain uses TRBV5-8 with TRBJ1-5; D gene uncertain. CDR3 size: 11 residues. Trimming stripped 1 base from V and 9 bases from J, with 5 bases between. Germline assignment: CDR1 SGHTS and CDR2 YDEGEE. CDR3 DNA: TGTGCCAGCAGCTTGCGGGGGCCCCAGCATTTT. It specifies CASSLRGPQHF.

V usage is TRBV7-3 and J usage is TRBJ2-5, with 12 nucleotides matching TRBD2. Germline lookup yields CDR1 SGHTA and CDR2 FQGTGA. The V and J ends lost 1 base and 4 bases, in that order; junction bases with no gene match: 13. The CDR3 totals 19 residues. In DNA form, the CDR3 reads TGTGCCAGCAGCTTAATCCCCTCTCTAGCGGGAGGGCCAGGAGAGACCCAGTACTTC. This encodes CASSLIPSLAGGPGETQYF.

J is TRBJ2-2 and V is TRBV14; D unclear. V was cut by 2 bases and J by 7 bases, with 8 bases left in between. The CDR3 totals 13 residues. CDR1 and CDR2 (germline): SGHDN, FVKESK. In DNA form, the CDR3 reads TGTGCCAGCAGCCAATGGGCTCTCGGGGAGCTGTTTTTT. Its translation is CASSQWALGELFF.

This clone appeared a few times. This chain uses TRBV12-5 with TRBJ2-5, with TRBD2 matching over 11 bases. The length of the CDR3 is 17 residues. J was trimmed by 2 bases and V by 1 base; bases with no gene match: 6. Germline lookup yields CDR1 LGHNT and CDR2 FRNRAP. CDR3 in amino acids: CASGLGTRLAGQETQYF. In DNA form, the CDR3 reads TGTGCTAGTGGTTTGGGAACCCGACTAGCGGGACAAGAGACCCAGTACTTC.

This clone was detected only a few times. The rearrangement joins TRBV5-1 to TRBJ2-3, with 9 bases matching TRBD2. This CDR3 is 15 amino acids long. Germline loops: CDR1 SGHRS, CDR2 YFSETQ. With V trimmed by 0 bases and J by 5 bases, 4 bases remained unmatched. The CDR3 DNA follows: TGCGCCAGCAGCTTGGGACTAGCGGTGGGAGATACGCAGTATTTT. Protein: CASSLGLAVGDTQYF.

CDR3 in amino acids: CASSQTSWGGSSTNEKLFF. CDR3 DNA sequence: TGCGCCAGCAGCCAAACCTCGTGGGGAGGCTCTTCAACTAATGAAAAACTGTTTTTT. V gene TRBV23-1 combines with J gene TRBJ1-4; D is undetermined. TRBV23-1 is marked as an open reading frame, function uncertain. Deletions cut 6 bases from V and 0 bases from J, with 23 bases between. The CDR3 sequence is 19 residues long.

The table lists this clone with a few counts. The rearrangement uses TRBV19 and TRBJ2-7; perhaps TRBD2 as D (6 bases). CDR1 is LNHDA and CDR2 is SQIVND in the germline V gene (reference sequence). Trimming left V 5 bases short and J 7 bases short, with 15 bases between. CDR3 length: 13 amino acids. The CDR3 protein is CASSPGGPLEQYF. DNA of the CDR3: TGTGCCAGTAGTCCCGGAGGGCCGTTGGAGCAGTACTTC.